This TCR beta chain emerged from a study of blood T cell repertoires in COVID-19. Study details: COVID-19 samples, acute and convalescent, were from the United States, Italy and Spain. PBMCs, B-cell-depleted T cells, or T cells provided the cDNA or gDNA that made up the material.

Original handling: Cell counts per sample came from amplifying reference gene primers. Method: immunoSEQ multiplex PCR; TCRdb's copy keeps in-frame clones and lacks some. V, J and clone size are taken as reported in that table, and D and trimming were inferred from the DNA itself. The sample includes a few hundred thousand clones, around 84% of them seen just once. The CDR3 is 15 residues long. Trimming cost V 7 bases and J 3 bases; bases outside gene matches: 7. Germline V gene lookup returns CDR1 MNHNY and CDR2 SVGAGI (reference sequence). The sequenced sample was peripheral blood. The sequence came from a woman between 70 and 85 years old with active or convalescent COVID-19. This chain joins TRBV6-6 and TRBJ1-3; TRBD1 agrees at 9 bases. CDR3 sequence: CASTPGQGGGNTIYF. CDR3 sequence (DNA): TGTGCCAGCACTCCGGGACAGGGAGGTGGAAACACCATATATTTT.